This T cell receptor beta chain derives from a study of T cell repertoires in cytomegalovirus infection (dated by TCRdb to between 2017 and 2020). Background for the entire study: The HLA type of each donor mattered for the analysis, because public TCR beta signatures pointed to carriage of CMV infection along with the matching HLA type.

In this sample, this clonotype turned up a few times. The specificity of this receptor is unknown. As the CDR3 is not closed by the conserved phenylalanine or tryptophan, this likely results from a read error. On the study overall, not on this receptor specifically: In the ex vivo response, HLA-C-restricted CMV-specific TCR beta clonotypes were dominant, and in two of eight donors the single most frequent clonotype came from this HLA-C-restricted group. Cumulative frequency of public TCR beta family members discriminated carriers of CMV infection plus the relevant HLA type in this cohort and an independent roughly 350-donor cohort.

These reads were obtained on an Illumina HiSeq 1500. The raw public reads went through TCRdb reprocessing: fastp at Q25, MiXCR clone calling, in-frame beta chains kept. CDR3 protein duplicates are merged, each entry listing the most common genes and DNA. Here the sample has more than 350,000 distinct CDR3 sequences; roughly 31% occur a single time. The leading ten clones occupy 12% to 15% of the sample. The CDR3 totals 14 residues, both ends included. The retained sequence is limited to the CDR3, 42 bases, with the frame set at the first base. V is pared back by 5 bases and J by 7 bases, with 15 bases lying between the germline termini. CDR1 SGHTA and CDR2 FQGNSA are derived from the germline V gene.

The chain employs TRBV7-2 and TRBJ2-1; a confident D gene designation cannot be given. The receptor was derived from a human donor in good health (CMV status not recorded). Some clones in this sample may be carry-over from other donors' samples. Material for sequencing was PBMCs. The sequence in DNA is TGTGCCAGCAGCCCGGGTCGAGTCAATAATGAGCAGTTCTTA. Translated, this gives CASSPGRVNNEQFL.